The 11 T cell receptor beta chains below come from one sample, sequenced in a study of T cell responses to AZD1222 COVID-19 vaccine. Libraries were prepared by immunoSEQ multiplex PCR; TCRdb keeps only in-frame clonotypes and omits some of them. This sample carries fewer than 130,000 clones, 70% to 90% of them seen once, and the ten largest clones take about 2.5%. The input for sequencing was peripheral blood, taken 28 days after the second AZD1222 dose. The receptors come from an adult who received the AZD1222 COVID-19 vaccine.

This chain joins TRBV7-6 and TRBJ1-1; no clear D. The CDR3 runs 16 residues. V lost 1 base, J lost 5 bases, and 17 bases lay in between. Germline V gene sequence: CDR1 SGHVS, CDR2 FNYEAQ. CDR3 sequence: CASSLEAMGAGTEAFF. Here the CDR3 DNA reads TGTGCCAGCAGCTTAGAGGCGATGGGCGCCGGGACTGAAGCTTTCTTT.

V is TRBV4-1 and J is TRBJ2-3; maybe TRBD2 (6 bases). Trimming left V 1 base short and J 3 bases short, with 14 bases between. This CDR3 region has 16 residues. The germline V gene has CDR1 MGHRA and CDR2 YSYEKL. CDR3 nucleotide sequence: TGCGCCAGCAGCCAAGGAAACGGGAGATATACAGATACGCAGTATTTT. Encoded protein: CASSQGNGRYTDTQYF.

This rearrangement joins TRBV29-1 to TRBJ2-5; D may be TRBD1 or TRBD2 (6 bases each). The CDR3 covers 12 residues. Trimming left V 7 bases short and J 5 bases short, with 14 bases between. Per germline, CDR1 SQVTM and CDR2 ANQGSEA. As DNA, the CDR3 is TGCAGCGCTCGGGGGCGCGGGGAGACCCAGTACTTC. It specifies CSARGRGETQYF.

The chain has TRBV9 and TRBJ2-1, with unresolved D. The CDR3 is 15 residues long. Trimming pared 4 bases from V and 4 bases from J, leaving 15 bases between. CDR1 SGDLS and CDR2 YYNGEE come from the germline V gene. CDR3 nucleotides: TGTGCCAGCAGCCCTCGTGCCGGGCTTTACAATGAGCAGTTCTTC. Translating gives CASSPRAGLYNEQFF.

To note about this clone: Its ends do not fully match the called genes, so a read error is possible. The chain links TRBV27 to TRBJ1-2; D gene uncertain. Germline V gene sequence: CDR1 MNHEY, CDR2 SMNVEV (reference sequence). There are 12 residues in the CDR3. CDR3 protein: CASCRIGTNLLF. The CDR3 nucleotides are TGTGCCAGCTGTCGGATAGGAACTAACCTCCTTTTC.

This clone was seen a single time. In nucleotides, the CDR3 is TGCAGTGCTAGTCCCTGGGGGGAGAACACCGGGGAGCTGTTTTTT. This translates into CSASPWGENTGELFF. V and J are TRBV20-1 and TRBJ2-2, with a possible D match to TRBD2 (6 bases). The CDR3 consists of 15 residues. V gave up 3 bases and J gave up 1 base, with 12 bases separating them. Germline V lookup: CDR1 DFQATT, CDR2 SNEGSKA (reference sequence).

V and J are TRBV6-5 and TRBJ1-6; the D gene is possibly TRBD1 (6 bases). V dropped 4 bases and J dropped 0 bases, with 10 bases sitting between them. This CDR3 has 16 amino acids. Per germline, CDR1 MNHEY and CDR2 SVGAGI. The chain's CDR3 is CASSSGQSSYNSPLHF. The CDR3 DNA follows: TGTGCCAGCAGTTCCGGACAGAGCTCCTATAATTCACCCCTCCACTTT.

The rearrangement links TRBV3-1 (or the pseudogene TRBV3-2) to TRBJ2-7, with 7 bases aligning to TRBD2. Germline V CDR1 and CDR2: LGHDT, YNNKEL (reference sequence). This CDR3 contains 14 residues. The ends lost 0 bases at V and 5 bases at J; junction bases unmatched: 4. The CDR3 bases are TGTGCCAGCAGCCAAGATCGGGGGGAAGACGAGCAGTACTTC. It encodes CASSQDRGEDEQYF.

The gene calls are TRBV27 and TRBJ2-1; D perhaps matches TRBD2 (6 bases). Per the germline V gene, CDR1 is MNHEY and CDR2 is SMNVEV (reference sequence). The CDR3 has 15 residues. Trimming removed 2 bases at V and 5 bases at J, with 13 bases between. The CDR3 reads CASSLRGTLHNEQFF. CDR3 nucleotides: TGTGCCAGCAGTTTACGCGGGACGTTGCACAATGAGCAGTTCTTC.

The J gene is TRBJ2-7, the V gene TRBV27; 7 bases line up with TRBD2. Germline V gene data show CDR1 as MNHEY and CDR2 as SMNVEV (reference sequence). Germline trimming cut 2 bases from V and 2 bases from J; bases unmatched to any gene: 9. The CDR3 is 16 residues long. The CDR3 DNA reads TGTGCCAGCAGTTTAGGTGGGACTATTCGCCCCTACGAGCAGTACTTC. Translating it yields CASSLGGTIRPYEQYF.

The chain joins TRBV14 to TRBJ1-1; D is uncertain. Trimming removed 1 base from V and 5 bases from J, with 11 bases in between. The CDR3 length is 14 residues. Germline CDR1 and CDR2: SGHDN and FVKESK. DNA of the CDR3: TGTGCCAGCAGCCAAGTTTCCGTTTTTACTGAAGCTTTCTTT. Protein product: CASSQVSVFTEAFF. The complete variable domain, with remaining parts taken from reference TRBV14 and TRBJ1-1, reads EAGVTQFPSHSVIEKGQTVTLRCDPISGHDNLYWYRRVMGKEIKFLLHFVKESKQDESGMPNNRFLAERTGGTYSTLKVQPAELEDSGVYFCASSQVSVFTEAFFGQGTRLTVV.